This entry lists 9 T cell receptor beta chains sequenced from one sample in a study of blood T cell repertoires in COVID-19. Produced via immunoSEQ multiplex PCR; TCRdb's table is partial and in-frame only. The sample has around 180,000 clones, roughly 88% seen once. The sequenced sample consisted of peripheral blood. The receptor set was obtained from a woman aged 80 or over with acute or convalescent COVID-19.

The chain uses TRBV3-1 (or the pseudogene TRBV3-2) and TRBJ2-3; 10 nucleotides line up with TRBD2. Germline CDR1 and CDR2: LGHDT and YNNKEL (reference sequence). The CDR3 totals 16 residues. The J segment lost 6 bases and the V segment lost 4 bases, leaving 10 bases of the junction unmatched. In DNA form, the CDR3 reads TGTGCCAGCAGCCCTGCTGGACTAGCGGCCCAGGATACGCAGTATTTT. Amino acid sequence: CASSPAGLAAQDTQYF.

This clone was recorded a few times. V usage is TRBV6-2 or TRBV6-3 and J usage is TRBJ2-2; possible D gene TRBD2, 6 bases. V dropped 5 bases and J dropped 2 bases, with 12 bases sitting between them. CDR1 is MNHEY and CDR2 is SVGEGT in the germline V gene. The CDR3 spans 15 residues. CDR3 loop: CASSRGGANTGELFF. CDR3 bases: TGTGCCAGCAGTAGGGGCGGGGCAAACACCGGGGAGCTGTTTTTT.

In DNA, the CDR3 is TGCGCCAGCAGTCGAGCGGGGGCCCAAGAGACCCAGTACTTC. Translation: CASSRAGAQETQYF. The rearrangement joins TRBV5-1 to TRBJ2-5, with TRBD2 identical over 8 bases. The V and J ends lost 5 bases and 1 base, in that order; junction bases with no gene match: 4. Germline-derived CDR1 and CDR2 are SGHRS and YFSETQ. CDR3 length: 14 amino acids.

The V and J genes are TRBV7-8 and TRBJ2-5, with 9 bases aligning to TRBD1. V gave up 0 bases and J gave up 5 bases; unmatched junction bases: 7. The V gene's germline CDR1 is SGHVS and CDR2 FQNEAQ. The CDR3 runs to 16 residues. CDR3 DNA: TGTGCCAGCAGCTTAGCAGGGGACAGGGTGTGGGAGACCCAGTACTTC. Translated, it gives CASSLAGDRVWETQYF.

This clone appeared a single time. The chain is built from TRBV6-6 and TRBJ2-5, with TRBD2 identical over 13 bases. V lost 6 bases to trimming and J lost 5 bases; unmatched junction nucleotides: 3. The CDR3 runs to 14 residues. Germline CDR1 reads MNHNY; CDR2 reads SVGAGI (reference sequence). CDR3: CASRLLAGGETQYF. The DNA for the CDR3 is TGTGCCAGCAGACTACTAGCGGGAGGGGAGACCCAGTACTTC.

DNA for the CDR3: TGTGCCAGCACTTTACGGGGGGGCTACACCGGGGAGCTGTTTTTT. This encodes CASTLRGGYTGELFF. V usage is TRBV6-5 and J usage is TRBJ2-2, with 8 bases that match TRBD2. Losses at the gene ends were 7 bases for V and 3 bases for J; bases not matched to a gene: 7. The CDR3 is 15 amino acids. In germline, CDR1 is MNHEY, CDR2 SVGAGI.

The genes are TRBV21-1 and TRBJ2-1; the table assigns TRBD2, which was not confirmed against the DNA. TRBV21-1 has pseudogene status. The CDR3 totals 16 residues. CDR3 protein: CASSRGGTSGYNEQFF. The CDR3 DNA follows: TGTGCCAGCAGCAGGGGCGGGACTAGCGGGTACAATGAGCAGTTCTTC.

The chain uses TRBV5-4 and TRBJ2-7; 9 bases align to TRBD2. Germline loops: CDR1 SGHNT, CDR2 YYREEE (reference sequence). The CDR3 covers 16 residues. The V segment lost 4 bases and the J segment 4 bases; nucleotides outside the gene matches: 12. The CDR3 sequence: CASSPPGVAGAYEQYF. Here the CDR3 DNA reads TGTGCCAGCAGCCCCCCGGGAGTAGCGGGGGCTTACGAGCAGTACTTC. The full variable domain, in which reference TRBV5-4 and TRBJ2-7 provide the parts outside the CDR3, is ETGVTQSPTHLIKTRGQQVTLRCSSQSGHNTVSWYQQALGQGPQFIFQYYREEENGRGNFPPRFSGLQFPNYSSELNVNALELDDSALYLCASSPPGVAGAYEQYFGPGTRLTVT.

The chain is built from TRBV19 and TRBJ1-2, with a weak D call TRBD1 (6 bases). CDR3 size: 16 residues. V was clipped by 2 bases and J by 2 bases, with 15 bases between them. The germline V gene encodes CDR1 LNHDA and CDR2 SQIVND (reference sequence). DNA of the CDR3: TGTGCCAGTAGTATAATTCGGGGTACAGGGAACTATGGCTACACCTTC. Protein: CASSIIRGTGNYGYTF.